These T cell receptor beta chains were read from a single sample in a study of blood T cell repertoires in COVID-19. Sequencing used immunoSEQ multiplex PCR; TCRdb keeps in-frame clones, though not all of them. The data contain approximately 140,000 clones, 88% of them singletons. The sequencing input was peripheral blood. The receptors originated from a human donor with COVID-19, enrolled during active disease. The donor label of this sample is uncertain. Both conserved end residues are part of each CDR3. Fields, in order: V gene, D gene, clone size, CDR3 length, J gene, CDR3 protein, CDR3 DNA. The D gene is left open where the match is weak. The listing skips clone size in some rows; elsewhere it reads once, few, many or a size class.

>TRBV12-3/TRBV12-4|-|-|13|TRBJ1-5
CASSLRESQPQHF
TGTGCCAGCAGTTTAAGGGAGTCGCAGCCCCAGCATTTT
>TRBV6-6|-|-|15|TRBJ2-2
CASRPPRGRTGELFF
TGTGCCAGCAGACCCCCAAGGGGCCGCACCGGGGAGCTGTTTTTT
>TRBV5-1|-|-|15|TRBJ1-3
CASSRDTSSGNTIYF
TGCGCCAGCAGCCGCGACACGAGCTCTGGAAACACCATATATTTT
>TRBV19|-|once|15|TRBJ1-1
CASSTYRWGFTEAFF
TGTGCCAGTAGTACCTACAGGTGGGGATTCACTGAAGCTTTCTTT
>TRBV7-3|-|-|13|TRBJ1-1
CASSPDTNTEAFF
TGTGCCAGCAGCCCGGACACGAACACTGAAGCTTTCTTT
>TRBV7-3|TRBD2|-|16|TRBJ2-1
CASSPQSGGNSNEQFF
TGTGCCAGCAGCCCACAAAGCGGGGGGAATTCGAATGAGCAGTTCTTC
>TRBV19|TRBD2|-|17|TRBJ2-1
CASSIWGTSGRTTEQFF
TGTGCCAGTAGTATATGGGGGACTAGCGGGAGAACCACTGAGCAGTTCTTC
>TRBV7-3|-|-|13|TRBJ1-2
CASSLSPSGGYTF
TGTGCCAGCAGCTTAAGCCCTTCGGGTGGCTACACCTTC
>TRBV29-1|-|-|13|TRBJ1-1
CSVGTAPDTEAFF
TGCAGCGTTGGGACAGCCCCGGACACTGAAGCTTTCTTT
>TRBV6-1|-|-|14|TRBJ2-3
CASSETRFTDTQYF
TGTGCCAGCAGTGAAACTAGGTTCACAGATACGCAGTATTTT
>TRBV13|TRBD2|-|15|TRBJ2-7
CASSLPGLGAYEQYF
TGTGCCAGCAGCTTACCTGGACTAGGGGCCTACGAGCAGTACTTC
>TRBV19|TRBD1|-|16|TRBJ2-1
CASSTQGTGFYNEQFF
TGTGCCAGTAGTACCCAAGGGACAGGGTTTTACAATGAGCAGTTCTTC
>TRBV3-1/TRBV3-2|-|-|14|TRBJ2-5
CASSQSAGQETQYF
TGTGCCAGCAGCCAATCGGCAGGTCAAGAGACCCAGTACTTC
>TRBV28|-|-|14|TRBJ2-7
CASSVRTETYEQYF
TGTGCCAGCAGTGTCCGGACTGAAACCTACGAGCAGTACTTC
>TRBV7-8|TRBD1|-|15|TRBJ2-1
CASSLGQGTYNEQFF
TGTGCCAGCAGCTTGGGACAGGGGACCTACAATGAGCAGTTCTTC
>TRBV5-1|-|-|12|TRBJ2-7
CASSLSGYEQYF
TGCGCCAGCAGCTTGTCAGGTTACGAGCAGTACTTC
>TRBV5-1|TRBD1|once|15|TRBJ1-3
CASSPGTGGGNTIYF
TGCGCCAGCAGCCCCGGGACAGGGGGGGGAAACACCATATATTTT
>TRBV11-2|TRBD1|-|15|TRBJ2-7
CASSRHGTGGYQQYF
TGTGCCAGCAGCCGACACGGGACAGGGGGTTATCAGCAGTACTTC
>TRBV3-1/TRBV3-2|-|-|14|TRBJ1-1
CASSQGSWHTEAFF
TGTGCCAGCAGCCAAGGGAGTTGGCACACTGAAGCTTTCTTT
>TRBV30|-|-|13|TRBJ1-2
CAWSRGQGDGYTF
TGTGCCTGGAGTAGGGGCCAAGGGGATGGCTACACCTTC
>TRBV5-1|-|-|18|TRBJ2-3
CASSFEGGLNSGEAAQYF
TGCGCCAGCAGCTTTGAGGGGGGGCTCAATTCAGGGGAGGCGGCGCAGTATTTT
>TRBV5-4|TRBD1|-|15|TRBJ1-2
CASSLWGTGGSGYTF
TGTGCCAGCAGCTTGTGGGGGACAGGGGGAAGTGGCTACACCTTC
>TRBV5-1|-|-|14|TRBJ1-6
CASSPDSLNSPLHF
TGCGCCAGCAGCCCCGACAGTTTAAATTCACCCCTCCACTTT
>TRBV6-5|-|-|13|TRBJ1-2
CASEGVSAYGYTF
TGTGCCAGCGAAGGGGTTTCGGCCTATGGCTACACCTTC
>TRBV7-2|TRBD2|-|14|TRBJ2-7
CASSLGGGLAAQYF
TGTGCCAGCAGCTTAGGGGGGGGACTAGCGGCGCAGTACTTC
>TRBV27|-|-|15|TRBJ2-7
CASSLWGEGPYEQYF
TGTGCCAGCAGTTTATGGGGAGAAGGCCCCTACGAGCAGTACTTC
>TRBV6-6|-|-|15|TRBJ1-5
CASRYREESNQPQHF
TGTGCCAGCAGGTACAGGGAGGAAAGCAATCAGCCCCAGCATTTT
>TRBV7-9|TRBD1|-|15|TRBJ1-6
CASSPWTGVGSPLHF
TGTGCCAGCAGCCCTTGGACAGGGGTAGGATCACCCCTCCACTTT
>TRBV5-1|-|-|16|TRBJ1-4
CASSLEQRGSDEKLFF
TGCGCCAGCAGCTTGGAACAAAGGGGCAGTGATGAAAAACTGTTTTTT
>TRBV18|-|-|14|TRBJ1-2
CASSPLGPGLGYTF
TGTGCCAGCTCACCACTGGGCCCAGGACTTGGCTACACCTTC